A single sample is the source of the 16 T cell receptor beta chains below, sequenced in a study of blood T cell repertoires in COVID-19. Profiled with immunoSEQ multiplex PCR; TCRdb holds only in-frame clones, not every one. The sample consists of approximately 500,000 clones, about 91% of them appearing once. The sequenced material came from peripheral blood. The receptors derive from a man aged 18 to 30 with COVID-19, enrolled during active disease.

The chain recombines TRBV19 with TRBJ2-2, with D perhaps matching TRBD1 (5 bases). Germline loops: CDR1 LNHDA, CDR2 SQIVND (reference sequence). This CDR3 has 12 amino acids. The V end was cut by 11 bases, the J end by 5 bases, with 12 bases between. This CDR3 reads CAVGRATGELFF. CDR3 sequence (DNA): TGTGCCGTGGGCAGGGCGACCGGGGAGCTGTTTTTT.

CDR3 in DNA: TGTGCCAGCAGTTTATCGACAGGGTGGGCCTATAATTCACCCCTCCACTTT. This translates into CASSLSTGWAYNSPLHF. The chain couples TRBV27 to TRBJ1-6, with 7 nucleotides matching TRBD1. This CDR3 region has 17 residues. The junction had 4 bases not matched to a gene; V was cut back by 0 bases and J by 2 bases. Germline CDR1 is MNHEY and CDR2 is SMNVEV (reference sequence).

The chain recombines TRBV21-1 with TRBJ2-7; the listed D gene, TRBD2, was not tested against the DNA. TRBV21-1 is deemed a pseudogene. The length of the CDR3 is 15 residues. CDR3 bases: TGTGCCAGCAGCAAAGTTTGCGGCGAATCCTACGAGCAGTACTTC. Translated: CASSKVCGESYEQYF.

This clone appeared once. The rearrangement uses TRBV9 and TRBJ2-1, with 11 bases matching TRBD2. The CDR3 runs to 16 residues. CDR1 is SGDLS, CDR2 YYNGEE, per germline. V dropped 0 bases and J dropped 9; count of bases not matched to a gene: 8. The CDR3 reads CASSVGVSGRASEQFF. The DNA for the CDR3 is TGTGCCAGCAGCGTAGGGGTTAGCGGGAGGGCGAGTGAGCAGTTCTTC.

The rearrangement links TRBV11-2 to TRBJ1-3; D perhaps matches TRBD1 (6 bases). Looked up from germline, CDR1 is SGHAT and CDR2 is FQNNGV. V lost 1 base and J 3 bases, leaving 16 bases between the germline ends. The CDR3 totals 17 residues. CDR3 coding DNA: TGTGCCAGCAGCTTAGGTCGTGGGGGCGCATTTGGAAACACCATATATTTT. Amino acid sequence: CASSLGRGGAFGNTIYF.

The rearrangement joins TRBV20-1 to TRBJ2-3, with D perhaps matching TRBD2 (6 bases). The germline CDR1 and CDR2 sequences are DFQATT and SNEGSKA (reference sequence). The CDR3 contains 17 residues. Between the trimmed V and J ends, which lost 3 bases and 5 bases, there was a span of 24 bases. CDR3 sequence: CSASNVGLQIGKDTQYF. The CDR3 coding sequence is TGCAGTGCTAGTAACGTGGGACTCCAAATCGGGAAAGATACGCAGTATTTT.

CDR3 DNA sequence: TGTGCCAGCACCTCACCCCCCGGAAACATTCAGTACTTC. Translated, it gives CASTSPPGNIQYF. This chain joins TRBV28 and TRBJ2-4, with D uncertain. This CDR3 is 13 amino acids long. The germline V gene has CDR1 MDHEN and CDR2 SYDVKM. V lost 7 bases and J 6 bases, leaving 13 bases between the germline ends.

This chain links TRBV11-3 with TRBJ1-4; possible D gene TRBD1, 5 bases. Trimming took off 4 bases at V and 1 base at J, with 16 bases between the two ends. The CDR3 loop spans 17 amino acids. The germline V gene encodes CDR1 SGHNT and CDR2 YENEEA. The CDR3 nucleotides are TGTGCCAGCAGCTCCATATACCCGGGGGAAACTAATGAAAAACTGTTTTTT. This gives the protein CASSSIYPGETNEKLFF. The full variable domain, rest sourced from reference TRBV11-3 and TRBJ1-4, is EAGVVQSPRYKIIEKKQPVAFWCNPISGHNTLYWYLQNLGQGPELLIRYENEEAVDDSQLPKDRFSAERLKGVDSTLKIQPAELGDSAVYLCASSSIYPGETNEKLFFGSGTQLSVL.

The chain has TRBV5-1 and TRBJ1-1, with D perhaps TRBD1 (5 bases). The CDR3 covers 14 residues. V lost 3 bases and J 2 bases, leaving 11 bases between the germline ends. Germline loops: CDR1 SGHRS, CDR2 YFSETQ. CDR3 loop: CASSSLQGNTEAFF. As DNA, the CDR3 is TGCGCCAGCAGCTCCCTTCAGGGAAACACTGAAGCTTTCTTT.

V gene TRBV19 combines with J gene TRBJ1-4, with D unclear. Germline values: CDR1 LNHDA, CDR2 SQIVND (reference sequence). This CDR3 region has 17 residues. Trimming took 3 bases from V and 3 from J, leaving 17 bases between them. CDR3 bases: TGTGCCAGTAGTATTTCTTCTACCGCGGCGGCTAATGAAAAACTGTTTTTT. This encodes CASSISSTAAANEKLFF.

The V call is TRBV5-1, the J call TRBJ2-7; the D gene is possibly TRBD1 (6 bases). The CDR3 loop spans 14 amino acids. CDR1 SGHRS and CDR2 YFSETQ come from the germline V gene. Trimming shortened V by 0 bases and J by 3 bases, and 10 bases separated the two germline ends. The CDR3 loop reads CASSLEGHFYEQYF. CDR3 in DNA: TGCGCCAGCAGCTTGGAGGGACATTTCTACGAGCAGTACTTC.

The CDR3 nucleotides are TGTGCCAGCAGCCAAGGGGGAGGGAGAAAGACCAAAAACATTCAGTACTTC. Translation gives CASSQGGGRKTKNIQYF. The rearrangement joins TRBV14 to TRBJ2-4, with 7 bases matching TRBD2. Germline lookup yields CDR1 SGHDN and CDR2 FVKESK. The ends lost 1 base at V and 2 bases at J; junction bases unmatched: 8. The CDR3 runs to 17 residues.

In its sample, this clone was seen a few times. The J gene is TRBJ1-5, the V gene TRBV2; maybe TRBD1 (5 bases). V was shortened by 8 bases and J by 2 bases, with 10 bases between the two germline ends. Germline V gene sequence: CDR1 SNHLY, CDR2 FYNNEI. The CDR3 totals 13 residues. The CDR3 sequence: CASAGGGNQPQHF. DNA for the CDR3: TGTGCCAGCGCAGGAGGGGGCAATCAGCCCCAGCATTTT.

This clone was found once. The chain couples TRBV4-1 to TRBJ2-7; TRBD2 matches 9 bases. Germline CDR1 reads MGHRA; CDR2 reads YSYEKL. After removal of 1 base from V and 6 bases from J, the junction contained 7 bases not matched to a gene. There are 15 residues in the CDR3. DNA of the CDR3: TGCGCCAGCAGCCAAGCGGCGGGAGGGAAATTCGAGCAGTACTTC. Protein sequence: CASSQAAGGKFEQYF.

This chain uses TRBV28 with TRBJ2-7; 7 nucleotides match TRBD1. CDR3 length: 14 residues. Germline CDR1 is MDHEN and CDR2 is SYDVKM. V was clipped by 6 bases and J by 6 bases; unmatched bases: 11. CDR3 protein: CASSEDRVVGEQYF. DNA for the CDR3: TGTGCCAGCAGCGAAGACAGGGTGGTTGGCGAGCAGTACTTC.

This clone was counted a single time. The CDR3 sequence: CAVGTSGIYEQYF. Written as DNA, the CDR3 is TGTGCCGTCGGGACTAGCGGAATCTACGAGCAGTACTTC. The J gene is TRBJ2-7, the V gene TRBV10-3; the match to TRBD2 covers 11 bases. Losses at the gene ends were 11 bases for V and 3 bases for J; bases not matched to a gene: 6. The CDR3 is made up of 13 amino acids. Germline lookup yields CDR1 ENHRY and CDR2 SYGVKD.